This passage covers 14 T cell receptor beta chains from one sample sequenced in a study of graft-versus-host responses after intestinal transplantation. These TCRs' antigens remain unknown. The method was immunoSEQ multiplex PCR; TCRdb's version includes in-frame clones alone and lacks a portion of them. The repertoire holds roughly 80,000 clones, with around 87% as singletons. Sequencing was performed on unstimulated CD8+ T cells sorted from spleen or lymph node cells, taken before transplant. These receptors all stem from a human donor who was the organ donor for an intestinal transplant.

The chain has TRBV4-1 and TRBJ2-7, with 7 bases matching TRBD1. The CDR3 totals 14 residues. Germline V gene lookup returns CDR1 MGHRA and CDR2 YSYEKL. Trimming cost V 4 bases and J 5 bases; bases outside gene matches: 8. The CDR3 region has the DNA TGCGCCAGCAGCCCTCGACAGGGTGGGCACGAGCAGTACTTC. Its protein product is CASSPRQGGHEQYF.

This rearrangement joins TRBV10-3 to TRBJ1-1; D is ambiguous. CDR3 length: 13 residues. In germline, CDR1 is ENHRY, CDR2 SYGVKD. V was shortened by 4 bases and J by 0 bases, with 6 bases between the two germline ends. CDR3 nucleotides: TGTGCCATCAGTGTTTCGATGAACACTGAAGCTTTCTTT. This codes for CAISVSMNTEAFF.

The genes are TRBV9 and TRBJ1-3; D unresolved. The CDR3 extends over 15 amino acids. Trimming cost V 3 bases and J 4 bases, with 14 bases left between them. Germline assignment: CDR1 SGDLS and CDR2 YYNGEE. In nucleotides, the CDR3 is TGTGCCAGCAGCGATGCCCGCCTTTACGGAAACACCATATATTTT. Its protein is CASSDARLYGNTIYF.

This chain joins TRBV4-1 and TRBJ2-3; possible D gene TRBD1, 5 bases. The germline V gene encodes CDR1 MGHRA and CDR2 YSYEKL. V was cut by 4 bases and J by 5 bases, with 7 bases left in between. The CDR3 loop spans 12 amino acids. The CDR3: CASSPQEDTQYF. The CDR3 nucleotides are TGCGCCAGCAGCCCACAGGAAGATACGCAGTATTTT.

This chain joins TRBV4-1 and TRBJ2-7; 8 bases are shared with TRBD2. Germline V gene sequence: CDR1 MGHRA, CDR2 YSYEKL. The trim removed 0 bases at V and 7 bases at J, leaving 17 bases unmatched. The length of the CDR3 is 18 residues. The DNA of the CDR3 is TGCGCCAGCAGCCAAGAGGTGGCAAGCGGGGCCCGGGAGGGTGAGCAGTACTTC. Translation gives CASSQEVASGAREGEQYF.

The CDR3 coding sequence is TGTGCCAGTAGTACGGGACAGGGATCGTCCGAGCAGTACTTC. Its protein is CASSTGQGSSEQYF. The chain links TRBV19 to TRBJ2-5; 9 positions match TRBD1. The end of the DNA is better explained by TRBJ2-7, so the J call may be wrong. CDR1 LNHDA and CDR2 SQIVND come from the germline V gene (reference sequence). The CDR3 extends over 14 amino acids.

V gene TRBV7-9 combines with J gene TRBJ1-1; D unclear. V was shortened by 1 base and J by 3 bases, with 3 bases between the two germline ends. Germline V gives CDR1 SEHNR, CDR2 FQNEAQ (reference sequence). The CDR3 sequence is 12 residues long. For the CDR3, the DNA is TGTGCCAGCAGCTTAGGCTACACTGAAGCTTTCTTT. Translation: CASSLGYTEAFF.

The rearrangement uses TRBV6-5 and TRBJ2-1; possibly TRBD1 or TRBD2 for D (5 bases each). This CDR3 has 14 residues. CDR1 is MNHEY and CDR2 is SVGAGI in the germline V gene. V was cut by 6 bases and J by 3 bases, with 12 bases left in between. The DNA for the CDR3 is TGTGCCAGCAGCCCGGGACCTATCTACAATGAGCAGTTCTTC. It translates to CASSPGPIYNEQFF.

The rearrangement links TRBV7-8 to TRBJ2-5; D could derive from TRBD1 or TRBD2 (6 bases each). This CDR3 spans 17 amino acids. The germline V and J ends were trimmed by 1 base and 5 bases, with 20 bases remaining between them. CDR1 SGHVS and CDR2 FQNEAQ come from the germline V gene. The CDR3 DNA reads TGTGCCAGCAGCTTAGGGTATCCGGGGGCCCCTAGGGAGACCCAGTACTTC. Protein sequence: CASSLGYPGAPRETQYF.

The J gene is TRBJ1-1, the V gene TRBV25-1; D is undetermined. Trimming pared 5 bases from V and 1 base from J, leaving 5 bases between. Germline V gene sequence: CDR1 MGHDK, CDR2 SYGVNS. This CDR3 is built from 12 residues. CDR3 protein: CASSWRNTEAFF. The CDR3 DNA reads as TGTGCCAGCAGTTGGCGGAACACTGAAGCTTTCTTT.

This chain uses TRBV6-1 with TRBJ2-2, with D hard to call. V gave up 2 bases and J gave up 4 bases, with 11 bases separating them. The CDR3 runs 15 residues. Germline CDR1 reads MNHNS; CDR2 reads SASEGT. The CDR3: CASSELLSFTGELFF. Here the CDR3 DNA reads TGTGCCAGCAGTGAACTCTTGTCGTTCACCGGGGAGCTGTTTTTT.

V gene TRBV9 combines with J gene TRBJ2-3; 9 positions agree with TRBD2. J was trimmed by 6 bases and V by 0 bases; bases with no gene match: 8. CDR1 SGDLS and CDR2 YYNGEE come from the germline V gene. The CDR3 loop spans 16 amino acids. The CDR3: CASSVVASGVGDTQYF. DNA of the CDR3: TGTGCCAGCAGCGTAGTGGCTAGCGGGGTGGGGGATACGCAGTATTTT.

The chain uses TRBV15 and TRBJ2-3, with TRBD2 matching over 7 bases. V trimming: 0 bases; J trimming: 2 bases; junction bases outside the gene matches: 5. CDR3 length: 16 residues. Germline V gene data show CDR1 as LNHNV and CDR2 as YYDKDF (reference sequence). The CDR3 spells CATSREGRGITDTQYF. The CDR3, as DNA: TGTGCCACCAGCAGAGAGGGGCGGGGGATCACAGATACGCAGTATTTT.

This chain connects TRBV27 to TRBJ2-2; TRBD1 matches 8 bases. Germline CDR1 is MNHEY and CDR2 is SMNVEV (reference sequence). The CDR3 length is 14 residues. J was trimmed by 6 bases and V by 3 bases; bases with no gene match: 3. The DNA of the CDR3 is TGTGCCAGCAGTTTTGGACAGGGTCCCGGGGAGCTGTTTTTT. Protein product: CASSFGQGPGELFF.